The source of this TCR beta chain is a study of T cell responses to AZD1222 COVID-19 vaccine. Broader study findings: Vaccine-associated CD4 TCRs ranged over spike, dominating at 160-218 and 743-854. Most donors were white British, females outnumbered males, and clonal diversity was possibly underestimated. It was only a handful of AZD1222 recipients who were seropositive at baseline.

The count of this clone is one. Its antigen is as yet unknown. Sequencing was performed with immunoSEQ multiplex PCR; in TCRdb, only in-frame clones are kept and a portion is missing. The profile shows more than 150,000 clones, roughly 91% of them singletons. V lost 4 bases and J lost 5, with 14 bases in between. Per germline, CDR1 SGHTA and CDR2 FQGNSA. The CDR3 contains 14 residues. The sample here was peripheral blood, taken on day 0 of AZD1222 vaccination. This sequence originates from an adult in good health. The chain is built from TRBV7-2 and TRBJ1-1; a weak D match, TRBD1 (5 bases). For the CDR3, the DNA is TGTGCCAGCAGCTCCATGGGGGGGAAGACTGAAGCTTTCTTT. This codes for CASSSMGGKTEAFF. The full variable domain, with the rest looked up from reference TRBV7-2 and TRBJ1-1, is GAGVSQSPSNKVTEKGKDVELRCDPISGHTALYWYRQSLGQGLEFLIYFQGNSAPDKSGLPSDRFSAERTGGSVSTLTIQRTQQEDSAVYLCASSSMGGKTEAFFGQGTRLTVV.